This T cell receptor beta chain originates from a study of shared clonotypes between healthy human individuals. CD45RO-negative, CCR7-positively selected cells formed the naive CD8 fraction, excluding terminally differentiated effector memory CD45RA+ cells. Replicate sorted-subset PCRs were loaded with around 200 ng DNA, roughly 33,000 T cell genomes. Some clones are missing from TCRdb's copy, which holds only in-frame ones; the method was immunoSEQ multiplex PCR. The sample carries millions of clones, about 93% recorded once. The CDR3 totals 19 residues. V lost 5 bases and J 0 bases, leaving 25 bases between the germline ends. Germline loops: CDR1 SGHAT, CDR2 FQNNGV.

What was sequenced was naive CD8+ T cells from PBMCs. The TCR originated in a young man in good health. Some clones in this sample may be carry-over from other donors' samples. The rearrangement links TRBV11-2 to TRBJ1-1; D not certain. CDR3 protein: CASSRWSPDWRPLNTEAFF. The CDR3 nucleotides are TGTGCCAGCAGCAGATGGTCCCCGGACTGGAGGCCGCTGAACACTGAAGCTTTCTTT.